This T cell receptor beta chain was documented in a study of T cell responses to AZD1222 COVID-19 vaccine. Study-wide points: Only five or six individuals given AZD1222 were seropositive at baseline. Reports say nearly half of spike-specific TCRs go after unmutated variant regions.

A remark on this clone: Antigen unknown.

Repertoires were generated with immunoSEQ multiplex PCR, while TCRdb's copy carries only in-frame clones and drops some. This table has 130,000 to 150,000 clones, roughly 90% appearing once. Sequencing was performed on peripheral blood, taken on day 0 of AZD1222 vaccination. This clonotype was obtained from an adult in good health.

The CDR3 region is CASSEVGKEDNQPQHF. The CDR3 bases are TGTGCCAGCAGTGAAGTCGGGAAGGAAGACAATCAGCCCCAGCATTTT. This chain joins TRBV6-1 and TRBJ1-5; D unresolved. This CDR3 has 16 amino acids. Trimming removed 1 base from V and 3 bases from J, with 13 bases in between. The germline CDR1 and CDR2 sequences are MNHNS and SASEGT.